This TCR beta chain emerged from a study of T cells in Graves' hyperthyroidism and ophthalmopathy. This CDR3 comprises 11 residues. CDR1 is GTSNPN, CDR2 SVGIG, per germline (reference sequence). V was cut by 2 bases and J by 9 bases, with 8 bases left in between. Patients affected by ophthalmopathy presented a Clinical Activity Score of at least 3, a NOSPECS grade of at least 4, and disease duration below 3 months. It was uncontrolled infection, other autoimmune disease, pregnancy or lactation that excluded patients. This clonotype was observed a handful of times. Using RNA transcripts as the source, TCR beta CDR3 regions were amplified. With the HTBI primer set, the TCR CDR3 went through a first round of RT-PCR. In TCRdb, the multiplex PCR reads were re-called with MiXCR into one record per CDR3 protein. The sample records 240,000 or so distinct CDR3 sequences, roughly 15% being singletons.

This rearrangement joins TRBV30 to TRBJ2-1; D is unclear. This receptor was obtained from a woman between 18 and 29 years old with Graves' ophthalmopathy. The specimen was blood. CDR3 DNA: TGTGCCTGGAGTTACGGCGGTGAGCAGTTCTTC. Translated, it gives CAWSYGGEQFF.